Listed here are 20 T cell receptor beta chains from one sample, sequenced in a study of cytomegalovirus exposure and HLA in healthy donors. TCRdb keeps only in-frame clones here, not all; method: immunoSEQ multiplex PCR. Of roughly 49,000 clones in the sample, approximately 95% are singletons; the top ten hold 6.5% to 9.5%. The sequenced material came from PBMCs. The source is a woman in her late teens or twenties in good health and CMV-seropositive.

This clone is a singleton in its sample. This rearrangement joins TRBV6-1 to TRBJ2-2; maybe TRBD2 (5 bases). The CDR3 runs 15 residues. Trimming cost V 6 bases and J 1 base, with 12 bases left between them. Germline V gene sequence: CDR1 MNHNS, CDR2 SASEGT. DNA of the CDR3: TGTGCCAGCAGCATCGGACTTGGGAACACCGGGGAGCTGTTTTTT. Amino acids: CASSIGLGNTGELFF.

The rearrangement links TRBV6-1 to TRBJ2-7; D unclear. Germline V CDR1 and CDR2: MNHNS, SASEGT. The CDR3 totals 14 residues. The V and J ends lost 1 base and 3 bases respectively, with 10 bases between them. CDR3 sequence (DNA): TGTGCCAGCAGTGAAGGACTCGAGATCTACGAGCAGTACTTC. Its translation is CASSEGLEIYEQYF.

The chain joins TRBV5-1 to TRBJ2-7; 11 nucleotides align to TRBD2. V lost 4 bases to trimming and J lost 3 bases; unmatched junction nucleotides: 6. Germline V CDR1 and CDR2: SGHRS, YFSETQ. This CDR3 comprises 15 residues. The CDR3 nucleotides are TGCGCCAGCAGCGCGACTAGCGGGGAACTCTACGAGCAGTACTTC. It yields the protein CASSATSGELYEQYF.

Concerning this clone: One junction end disagrees with the germline gene, perhaps due to a read error. The chain recombines TRBV7-7 with TRBJ2-5, with 16 bases lining up with TRBD2. Looked up from germline, CDR1 is SSHAT and CDR2 is FNYEAQ (reference sequence). The CDR3 runs to 16 residues. CDR3 in DNA: TGTGCTAGCAGCCTGGGACTAGCGGGAGGGGGGGAGACCCAGTACTTC. The encoded protein is CASSLGLAGGGETQYF.

This chain links TRBV30 with TRBJ2-3, with D possibly being TRBD2 (6 bases). Per germline, CDR1 GTSNPN and CDR2 SVGIG (reference sequence). The CDR3 has 14 residues. V gave up 2 bases and J gave up 2 bases, with 11 bases separating them. The chain's CDR3 is CAWSSAGITDTQYF. CDR3 coding DNA: TGTGCCTGGAGTTCGGCGGGGATCACAGATACGCAGTATTTT.

This sequence joins TRBV15 and TRBJ2-7, with 8 nucleotides matching TRBD1. The CDR3 loop spans 15 amino acids. Germline V gene sequence: CDR1 LNHNV, CDR2 YYDKDF (reference sequence). V lost 5 bases, J lost 0 bases, and 6 bases stayed unmatched. The CDR3 reads CATSFRTGSSYEQYF. In DNA, the CDR3 is TGTGCCACCAGCTTTCGGACAGGGAGCTCCTACGAGCAGTACTTC.

The CDR3 spells CASSLGQGYGTGELFF. CDR3 bases: TGTGCCAGCAGCTTGGGACAGGGGTACGGCACCGGGGAGCTGTTTTTT. The chain has TRBV13 and TRBJ2-2, with TRBD1 matching 10 bases. J gave up 4 bases and V 3 bases, and 5 bases lay outside the gene matches. The CDR3 is made up of 16 amino acids. In germline, CDR1 is PRHDT, CDR2 FYEKMQ (reference sequence).

The V call is TRBV29-1, the J call TRBJ2-4, with 8 bases identical to TRBD2. The CDR3 totals 14 residues. Germline lookup yields CDR1 SQVTM and CDR2 ANQGSEA. V trimming: 7 bases; J trimming: 6 bases; junction bases outside the gene matches: 11. CDR3 in amino acids: CSAQTGTRGNIQYF. As DNA, the CDR3 is TGCAGCGCTCAAACGGGGACTAGGGGAAACATTCAGTACTTC. The full variable domain, completed using reference TRBV29-1 and TRBJ2-4, is SAVISQKPSRDICQRGTSLTIQCQVDSQVTMMFWYRQQPGQSLTLIATANQGSEATYESGFVIDKFPISRPNLTFSTLTVSNMSPEDSSIYLCSAQTGTRGNIQYFGAGTRLSVL.

This chain joins TRBV29-1 and TRBJ2-1, with 8 bases matching TRBD2. V shed 5 bases, J shed 6 bases, and the junction held 6 bases outside the gene matches. The CDR3 has 13 residues. Per the germline V gene, CDR1 is SQVTM and CDR2 is ANQGSEA. This CDR3 is CSVSPGLVNEQFF. CDR3 DNA: TGCAGCGTTTCTCCGGGACTAGTCAATGAGCAGTTCTTC.

The V gene is TRBV5-6, the J gene TRBJ1-2; 10 bases line up with TRBD1. V lost 7 bases to trimming and J lost 4 bases; unmatched junction nucleotides: 7. The CDR3 runs to 14 residues. Germline loops: CDR1 SGHDT, CDR2 YYEEEE. The CDR3 here is CASDRDRGSYGYTF. The CDR3 DNA follows: TGTGCCAGCGATCGGGACAGGGGATCCTATGGCTACACCTTC.

V is TRBV5-1 and J is TRBJ2-1; a weak D match, TRBD2 (6 bases). V was cut by 1 base and J by 1 base, with 12 bases left in between. The CDR3 is 16 residues long. CDR1 SGHRS and CDR2 YFSETQ come from the germline V gene. The CDR3 sequence: CASSLSGGVSYNEQFF. The CDR3 nucleotides are TGCGCCAGCAGCTTGAGTGGCGGGGTATCCTACAATGAGCAGTTCTTC.

This clone was seen a single time. CDR3 loop: CASSFGGKVTEAFF. DNA of the CDR3: TGTGCCAGCAGCTTTGGAGGGAAGGTGACTGAAGCTTTCTTT. The V gene is TRBV5-4, the J gene TRBJ1-1; no clear D. V was cut by 2 bases and J by 5 bases, with 13 bases left in between. CDR1 and CDR2 from the germline V gene are SGHNT and YYREEE (reference sequence). This CDR3 is 14 amino acids long.

This chain links TRBV7-2 with TRBJ1-3; TRBD1 might be the D (5 bases). Germline V CDR1 and CDR2: SGHTA, FQGNSA. The CDR3 has 15 amino acids. V lost 2 bases and J lost 0, with 8 bases in between. This CDR3 is CASSLQGYSGNTIYF. The CDR3 nucleotides are TGTGCCAGCAGCTTACAGGGATACTCTGGAAACACCATATATTTT.

This chain connects TRBV27 to TRBJ2-3; D call uncertain. The germline V gene encodes CDR1 MNHEY and CDR2 SMNVEV (reference sequence). The CDR3 is 13 residues long. V was pared by 2 bases and J by 1 base, with 4 bases between. Here the CDR3 reads CASSLEGTDTQYF. The CDR3 region has the DNA TGTGCCAGCAGTTTAGAGGGCACAGATACGCAGTATTTT.

J is TRBJ2-5 and V is TRBV5-4; TRBD2 matches 8 bases. The CDR3 contains 16 residues. Trimming removed 3 bases from V and 5 bases from J; junction bases left unmatched: 12. Looked up from germline, CDR1 is SGHNT and CDR2 is YYREEE (reference sequence). Written as DNA, the CDR3 is TGTGCCAGCAGCTCAGTTGCCGGACTAGCTATCGAGACCCAGTACTTC. This encodes CASSSVAGLAIETQYF.

The CDR3 coding sequence is TGTGCCAGCAGTTACCCAGGGATGAACACTGAAGCTTTCTTT. It codes for CASSYPGMNTEAFF. V usage is TRBV6-5 and J usage is TRBJ1-1, with a weak D call TRBD1 (5 bases). The V gene lost 2 bases and the J gene lost 0 bases, with 7 bases spanning the gap. In germline, CDR1 is MNHEY, CDR2 SVGAGI. The CDR3 has 14 amino acids.

The V gene is TRBV6-6, the J gene TRBJ2-3; 11 nucleotides agree with TRBD2. CDR3 length equals 14 residues. The germline CDR1 and CDR2 sequences are MNHNY and SVGAGI (reference sequence). V was pared by 5 bases and J by 4 bases, with 2 bases of the junction left unmatched. CDR3 residues: CASSKLAGADTQYF. CDR3 DNA sequence: TGTGCCAGCAGTAAACTAGCGGGGGCAGATACGCAGTATTTT.

This clone is a singleton in its sample. The genes are TRBV6-5 and TRBJ2-5; unclear D gene. Trimming shortened V by 8 bases and J by 4 bases, and 8 bases separated the two germline ends. The CDR3 length is 11 residues. CDR1 is MNHEY, CDR2 SVGAGI, per germline. DNA for the CDR3: TGTGCCAGCGGTCACGGAGAGACCCAGTACTTC. This encodes CASGHGETQYF.

The chain uses TRBV6-5 and TRBJ2-1, with a weak D call TRBD2 (5 bases). CDR3 length: 15 residues. V dropped 2 bases and J dropped 1 base, with 9 bases sitting between them. CDR1 and CDR2 from the germline V gene are MNHEY and SVGAGI. This CDR3 reads CASSYGLASYNEQFF. CDR3 nucleotides: TGTGCCAGCAGTTACGGGCTAGCTTCCTACAATGAGCAGTTCTTC.

This rearrangement joins TRBV19 to TRBJ2-2; D possibly corresponds to TRBD1 (6 bases). Germline values: CDR1 LNHDA, CDR2 SQIVND (reference sequence). The CDR3 loop spans 15 amino acids. V gave up 5 bases and J gave up 2 bases, with 12 bases separating them. Here the CDR3 reads CASSLQGRNTGELFF. The CDR3 coding sequence is TGTGCCAGTAGTCTTCAGGGGAGAAACACCGGGGAGCTGTTTTTT.